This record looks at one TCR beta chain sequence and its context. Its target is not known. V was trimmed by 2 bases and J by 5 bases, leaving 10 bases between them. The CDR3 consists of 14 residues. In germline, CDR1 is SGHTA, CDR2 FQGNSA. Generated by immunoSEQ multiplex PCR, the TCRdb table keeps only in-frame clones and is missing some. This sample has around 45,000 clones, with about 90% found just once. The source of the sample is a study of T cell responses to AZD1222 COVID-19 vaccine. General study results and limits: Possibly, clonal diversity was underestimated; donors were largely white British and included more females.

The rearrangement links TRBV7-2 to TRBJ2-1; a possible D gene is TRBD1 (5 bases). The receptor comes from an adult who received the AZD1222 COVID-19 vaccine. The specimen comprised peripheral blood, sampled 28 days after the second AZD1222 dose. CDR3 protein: CASSLKGIHNEQFF. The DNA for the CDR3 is TGTGCCAGCAGCTTAAAGGGGATCCACAATGAGCAGTTCTTC.